The clone carrying this T cell receptor (beta chain) has only one observation. This specimen belongs to a study of blood T cell repertoires in COVID-19. Participants were aged roughly 18 to 95 years, lived in around 25 US areas, and enrolled virtually. Method: immunoSEQ multiplex PCR; TCRdb's copy keeps in-frame clones and lacks some. The data show around 230,000 clones, with 86% seen just once and more than 3.5% held by the top ten. Germline CDR1 SGHDT, CDR2 YYEEEE. The CDR3 extends over 15 amino acids. V was clipped by 3 bases and J by 6 bases, with 15 bases between them. Sequencing input: PBMCs or T cells enriched from blood (not recorded which). The TCR originated in a woman between 35 and 50 years old with acute COVID-19. V usage is TRBV5-6 and J usage is TRBJ2-2, with unresolved D. Written as DNA, the CDR3 is TGTGCCAGCAGCTCAGATTCAGTTGTCGCCGGGGAGCTGTTTTTT. It encodes CASSSDSVVAGELFF.